These 23 T cell receptor beta chains came from one sample sequenced in a study of T cell therapy after organ transplantation. Clones were read by immunoSEQ multiplex PCR, and TCRdb kept only the in-frame ones, dropping some. The table lists 51,000 or so clones, 85% to 95% of them singletons. Their antigens are not known. Sequencing used CD8+ T cells from blood, obtained before autologous CMV-specific T cell therapy. The receptor source for this set is a human patient who had received a solid organ transplant and had CMV disease.

CDR3 loop: CASSEYVHPNTEAFF. DNA for the CDR3: TGTGCCAGCAGTGAATATGTCCACCCGAACACTGAAGCTTTCTTT. This chain joins TRBV2 and TRBJ1-1; D not certain. The V and J ends lost 2 bases and 1 base respectively, with 11 bases between them. This CDR3 region has 15 residues. From germline, CDR1 is SNHLY and CDR2 FYNNEI.

The gene calls are TRBV4-2 and TRBJ2-7, with D maybe TRBD2 (6 bases). There are 16 residues in the CDR3. The germline V gene encodes CDR1 LGHNA and CDR2 YNFKEQ. The ends were cut back, 0 bases at V and 0 bases at J, with 12 bases in the middle. CDR3 nucleotides: TGTGCCAGCAGCCAAGATTTGGGGGAGGCCTCCTACGAGCAGTACTTC. Residues: CASSQDLGEASYEQYF.

This chain uses TRBV4-1 with TRBJ2-7, with 8 bases matching TRBD2. Germline V gene sequence: CDR1 MGHRA, CDR2 YSYEKL. This CDR3 has 15 amino acids. The trim removed 0 bases at V and 4 bases at J, leaving 5 bases unmatched. The CDR3 DNA is TGCGCCAGCAGCCAAGACTCAGCGGGAGCATACGAGCAGTACTTC. It encodes CASSQDSAGAYEQYF.

This chain joins TRBV27 and TRBJ2-7; D unresolved. The germline V and J ends were trimmed by 0 bases and 2 bases, with 11 bases remaining between them. Germline CDR1 and CDR2: MNHEY and SMNVEV (reference sequence). CDR3 length equals 15 residues. This CDR3 is CASSLSGSYTYEQYF. The CDR3 bases are TGTGCCAGCAGTTTATCCGGGTCCTATACCTACGAGCAGTACTTC.

This rearrangement joins TRBV27 to TRBJ2-1, with 12 positions matching TRBD2. CDR3 length: 16 amino acids. V shed 0 bases, J shed 4 bases, and the junction held 1 base outside the gene matches. Germline CDR1 reads MNHEY; CDR2 reads SMNVEV (reference sequence). CDR3: CASSLSGTSGYNEQFF. Written as DNA, the CDR3 is TGTGCCAGCAGTTTATCGGGGACTAGCGGGTACAATGAGCAGTTCTTC.

The chain uses TRBV7-9 and TRBJ2-2, with D maybe TRBD1 (5 bases). V dropped 5 bases and J dropped 7 bases, with 8 bases sitting between them. CDR3 length equals 12 residues. From germline, CDR1 is SEHNR and CDR2 FQNEAQ (reference sequence). The CDR3, as DNA: TGTGCCAGCAGCGGGGCCGGCGGGGAGCTGTTTTTT. It is translated as CASSGAGGELFF.

The chain links TRBV4-1 to TRBJ2-7; maybe TRBD1 (7 bases). Trimming stripped 4 bases from V and 7 bases from J, with 17 bases between. In germline, CDR1 is MGHRA, CDR2 YSYEKL. The CDR3 is made up of 14 amino acids. CDR3 DNA sequence: TGCGCCAGCAGCCCCCGGAGGGGGCCTAGGGAGCAGTACTTC. It codes for CASSPRRGPREQYF.

The chain recombines TRBV7-8 with TRBJ2-6; D is perhaps TRBD2 (6 bases). The V gene lost 1 base and the J gene lost 2 bases, with 18 bases spanning the gap. The germline CDR1 and CDR2 sequences are SGHVS and FQNEAQ. This CDR3 comprises 19 residues. CDR3 residues: CASSLGIFGGAAGANVLTF. Here the CDR3 DNA reads TGTGCCAGCAGCTTAGGTATTTTTGGAGGGGCTGCTGGGGCCAACGTCCTGACTTTC.

The rearrangement joins TRBV30 to TRBJ1-1; D perhaps matches TRBD1 (5 bases). Germline CDR1 and CDR2: GTSNPN and SVGIG (reference sequence). This CDR3 has 14 amino acids. Trimming pared 4 bases from V and 3 bases from J, leaving 15 bases between. The CDR3, as DNA: TGTGCCTGGACCGCTGGTTGGGGCTACACTGAAGCTTTCTTT. Amino acid sequence: CAWTAGWGYTEAFF.

The chain is built from TRBV7-9 and TRBJ2-1, with TRBD2 matching 10 bases. This CDR3 spans 15 amino acids. Per germline, CDR1 SEHNR and CDR2 FQNEAQ (reference sequence). J gave up 8 bases and V 4 bases, and 8 bases lay outside the gene matches. The CDR3 reads CASSSAQRGGDEQFF. The CDR3 region has the DNA TGTGCCAGCAGCTCCGCACAGCGGGGGGGCGATGAGCAGTTCTTC.

The V call is TRBV10-3, the J call TRBJ1-2, with D maybe TRBD1 (5 bases). With 0 bases removed from V and 3 bases from J, the gap between germline ends came to 14 bases. This CDR3 is 16 amino acids long. Germline CDR1 ENHRY, CDR2 SYGVKD. CDR3 sequence (DNA): TGTGCCATCAGTGAGTCGGGCGACAGCGGCCACTATGGCTACACCTTC. It yields the protein CAISESGDSGHYGYTF.

This chain uses TRBV30 with TRBJ1-1, with D unresolved. There are 12 residues in the CDR3. Germline V gene lookup returns CDR1 GTSNPN and CDR2 SVGIG (reference sequence). V shed 1 base and J shed 6 bases, with 9 bases lying between them. This CDR3 reads CAWSGMGSEAFF. The CDR3, as DNA: TGTGCCTGGAGTGGCATGGGTTCTGAAGCTTTCTTT.

The chain is built from TRBV6-5 and TRBJ2-7, with 8 bases fitting TRBD2. Looked up from germline, CDR1 is MNHEY and CDR2 is SVGAGI. The CDR3 extends over 14 amino acids. V dropped 7 bases and J dropped 3; count of bases not matched to a gene: 8. The CDR3: CASTQGAGGYEQYF. CDR3 in DNA: TGTGCCAGCACCCAAGGTGCGGGAGGCTACGAGCAGTACTTC.

This rearrangement joins TRBV12-5 to TRBJ1-2; 8 bases are shared with TRBD1. V lost 4 bases and J lost 7; bases outside the gene matches: 5. CDR1 is LGHNT and CDR2 is FRNRAP in the germline V gene. The CDR3 runs 13 residues. CDR3 sequence (DNA): TGTGCTAGTGGTTCCCGGACAGGGTTTGGCTACACCTTC. It specifies CASGSRTGFGYTF.

The J gene is TRBJ2-2, the V gene TRBV5-5; D is perhaps TRBD1 (6 bases). This CDR3 region has 15 residues. Germline CDR1 SGHKS, CDR2 YYEKEE (reference sequence). Trimming removed 2 bases at V and 2 bases at J, with 10 bases between. CDR3 nucleotide sequence: TGTGCCAGCAGCTTCGTAGGGGGAAACACCGGGGAGCTGTTTTTT. Translating gives CASSFVGGNTGELFF.

The rearrangement joins TRBV11-2 to TRBJ2-1, with TRBD2 matching over 10 bases. Germline lookup yields CDR1 SGHAT and CDR2 FQNNGV. The CDR3 contains 17 residues. V lost 5 bases to trimming and J lost 8 bases; unmatched junction nucleotides: 15. The CDR3 loop reads CASSLVPGAGGLDEQFF. The CDR3 coding sequence is TGTGCCAGCAGCCTAGTTCCCGGAGCGGGAGGGCTGGATGAGCAGTTCTTC.

Comment on this clone: The same CDR3 is also encoded by other DNA sequences in this sample. The CDR3 DNA sequence: TGTGCCAGCAGTGAGGGGGGGCTTGACACCGGGGAGCTGTTTTTT. Encoded protein: CASSEGGLDTGELFF. The genes are TRBV6-4 and TRBJ2-2; tentatively, D is TRBD2 (7 bases). The CDR3 runs 15 residues. Looked up from germline, CDR1 is MRHNA and CDR2 is SNTAGT. V was pared by 3 bases and J by 3 bases, with 11 bases between.

The CDR3 bases are TGCGCCAGCAGCTTGATACAGGGGCCGTTAGACGAGCAGTTCTTC. Protein: CASSLIQGPLDEQFF. The chain employs TRBV5-1 and TRBJ2-1; 7 bases agree with TRBD1. V dropped 1 base and J dropped 10; count of bases not matched to a gene: 11. The CDR3 is made up of 15 amino acids. Per the germline V gene, CDR1 is SGHRS and CDR2 is YFSETQ. The full variable domain, with the rest looked up from reference TRBV5-1 and TRBJ2-1, is KAGVTQTPRYLIKTRGQQVTLSCSPISGHRSVSWYQQTPGQGLQFLFEYFSETQRNKGNFPGRFSGRQFSNSRSEMNVSTLELGDSALYLCASSLIQGPLDEQFFGPGTRLTVL.

This clone was recorded only once. This chain links TRBV11-2 with TRBJ1-3, with a tentative D call TRBD1 (5 bases). CDR1 and CDR2 from the germline V gene are SGHAT and FQNNGV. The CDR3 runs to 17 residues. Trimming took off 0 bases at V and 2 bases at J, with 14 bases between the two ends. CDR3 in DNA: TGTGCCAGCAGCTTAGATTATGGGGGGGAAGCTGGAAACACCATATATTTT. It translates to CASSLDYGGEAGNTIYF.

This sequence joins TRBV11-2 and TRBJ2-5; TRBD1 matches 7 bases. CDR1 SGHAT and CDR2 FQNNGV come from the germline V gene. Unmatched junction bases numbered 10, after V lost 5 bases and J lost 13 bases. The CDR3 runs to 12 residues. The CDR3 DNA is TGTGCCAGCAGCACCCGGGACAGTTTTCGGTACTTC. Its translation: CASSTRDSFRYF.

The chain employs TRBV4-1 and TRBJ1-1, with 7 bases that match TRBD1. In germline, CDR1 is MGHRA, CDR2 YSYEKL. The CDR3 sequence is 13 residues long. Trimming cost V 4 bases and J 6 bases; bases outside gene matches: 5. This CDR3 is CASSPGQDSEAFF. CDR3 in DNA: TGCGCCAGCAGCCCAGGACAGGACTCTGAAGCTTTCTTT.

The chain employs TRBV10-3 and TRBJ2-1; maybe TRBD2 (6 bases). This CDR3 comprises 13 residues. Germline V gene sequence: CDR1 ENHRY, CDR2 SYGVKD. V dropped 8 bases and J dropped 2 bases, with 10 bases sitting between them. CDR3 coding DNA: TGTGCCATCGCTAGCGACACCTACAATGAGCAGTTCTTC. This translates into CAIASDTYNEQFF.

The V and J genes are TRBV7-9 and TRBJ2-3, with TRBD2 matching 7 bases. The CDR3 runs to 15 residues. Germline-derived CDR1 and CDR2 are SEHNR and FQNEAQ (reference sequence). V lost 5 bases and J lost 3; bases outside the gene matches: 8. CDR3 nucleotides: TGTGCCAGCAGCCCACCGGGACTATCTACAGATACGCAGTATTTT. Its protein product is CASSPPGLSTDTQYF.